Detailed here is one T cell receptor (beta chain). Antigen unknown. The data were obtained in a study of OX40 agonist ivuxolimab in advanced cancers. Background on the study: At approximately 83% male, the cohort had a mean age of about 55 years, ranging from roughly 20 to 79.

It was autoimmune disease history or systemic immunosuppression that excluded patients. Whole-study findings and limits: Relatively little clonal expansion, among the lowest observed, appeared in partial responders at 0.1-3.0 mg/kg. On average, CD8+ T cells showed a greater number of expanded clones than CD4+.

Trimming left V 7 bases short and J 4 bases short, with 13 bases between. The germline V gene encodes CDR1 MNHNY and CDR2 SVGAGI (reference sequence). This CDR3 comprises 13 residues. Produced via immunoSEQ multiplex PCR; TCRdb's table is partial and in-frame only. In the table there are tens of thousands of clones, around nine tenths of which are singletons. This chain links TRBV6-6 with TRBJ2-5; D uncertain. The specimen comprised CD4+ or CD8+ T cells sorted from blood, sampled in a trial of the OX40 agonist ivuxolimab. This clonotype originated in an adult with an advanced solid tumor such as melanoma, head and neck, liver or kidney cancer. In DNA, the CDR3 is TGTGCCAGCACGAGGTTTGTGGGAGAGACCCAGTACTTC. Amino acids: CASTRFVGETQYF.